This TCR beta chain was captured by sequencing in a study of cytomegalovirus exposure and HLA in healthy donors. Study-wide points: An assumption of roughly uniform sequencing depth across donors underlay the presence/absence analyses. A later analysis associated under 20,000 TCR beta sequences with HLA alleles at a 0.05 false discovery rate.

60 Vbeta and 13 Jbeta primers were used in PCR. The repertoire was sequenced with immunoSEQ multiplex PCR; TCRdb's copy has only in-frame clones and lacks some. The repertoire has 250,000 to 350,000 clones, roughly 88% of them found once; the top ten carry less than 4%. CDR1 and CDR2 from the germline V gene are MGHRA and YSYEKL. Trimming cost V 1 base and J 6 bases; bases outside gene matches: 7. This CDR3 has 15 amino acids. Worth noting for this clone: The antigen is unknown.

Material for sequencing was PBMCs. This clonotype originated in a man in his forties in good health and CMV-seropositive. The rearrangement links TRBV4-1 to TRBJ2-7; 9 positions match TRBD2. The CDR3 is CASSQGWGGRGEQYF. CDR3 bases: TGCGCCAGCAGCCAAGGATGGGGCGGGAGGGGCGAGCAGTACTTC.